This TCR beta chain was found in a study of OX40 agonist ivuxolimab in advanced cancers. Overall study results and limits: Still undetermined is the antigen specificity of the expanded peripheral T cells. At 0.1 to 3.0 mg/kg and by week 6, CD4+ and CD8+ T cells in the blood had expanded clonally. Normalized expansion of T-cell clones was also low for some nonresponders.

Samples were taken at baseline and on day 1 of cycles 4 and 7. Clones were read by immunoSEQ multiplex PCR, and TCRdb kept only the in-frame ones, dropping some. Among roughly 45,000 clones listed, about 90% were seen once. A word on this clone: Antigen specificity is unknown.

The germline V gene encodes CDR1 LGHNA and CDR2 YSLEER. The CDR3 has 15 amino acids. V was cut by 5 bases and J by 2 bases, with 14 bases left in between. This TCR derives from an adult with an advanced solid tumor such as melanoma, head and neck, liver or kidney cancer. The sample was CD4+ or CD8+ T cells sorted from blood, taken in a trial of the OX40 agonist ivuxolimab. The rearrangement uses TRBV4-3 and TRBJ2-3; tentative D call: TRBD1 (5 bases). CDR3 loop: CASSSVGVLTDTQYF. CDR3 bases: TGCGCCAGCAGCTCGGTAGGGGTCCTCACAGATACGCAGTATTTT.